This paragraph reports one T cell receptor beta chain. The assay was immunoSEQ multiplex PCR, and TCRdb's table has in-frame clones only and misses some. The table shows 15,000 to 20,000 clones, with about 77% occurring only once. The record originates from a study of tumour-infiltrating T cells in Burkitt lymphoma. Across the study: Overall and progression-free survival were predicted by productive clonality.

Germline CDR1 reads SGHRS; CDR2 reads YFSETQ. The CDR3 is made up of 14 amino acids. V lost 0 bases, J lost 2 bases, and 2 bases stayed unmatched. The chain recombines TRBV5-1 with TRBJ2-7; 7 bases agree with TRBD2. The TCR comes from a human donor with diffuse large B-cell lymphoma. Sequenced input: tumor tissue. The CDR3 DNA reads as TGCGCCAGCAGCTTGGGGGGAGGGACCTACGAGCAGTACTTC. It encodes CASSLGGGTYEQYF. Filled out from reference TRBV5-1 and TRBJ2-7, the complete variable domain reads KAGVTQTPRYLIKTRGQQVTLSCSPISGHRSVSWYQQTPGQGLQFLFEYFSETQRNKGNFPGRFSGRQFSNSRSEMNVSTLELGDSALYLCASSLGGGTYEQYFGPGTRLTVT.